One and the same sample provided the 11 T cell receptor beta chains below, sequenced in a study of blood T cell repertoires in COVID-19. Method: immunoSEQ multiplex PCR; TCRdb's copy keeps in-frame clones and lacks some. The sample carries approximately 470,000 clones, approximately 83% recorded once. Sequences were obtained from peripheral blood. The receptors shown here come from a human donor in a cohort sampled during active COVID-19.

The chain recombines TRBV24-1 with TRBJ2-2; 9 nucleotides match TRBD2. This CDR3 spans 14 amino acids. Losses at the gene ends were 6 bases for V and 3 bases for J; bases not matched to a gene: 1. Germline V CDR1 and CDR2: KGHDR, SFDVKD. The CDR3 sequence is CATSRGRDTGELFF. The CDR3 bases are TGTGCCACCAGTCGCGGGAGGGACACCGGGGAGCTGTTTTTT.

The chain links TRBV7-3 to TRBJ2-5, with 11 positions matching TRBD2. Trimming cost V 4 bases and J 5 bases; bases outside gene matches: 9. Germline assignment: CDR1 SGHTA and CDR2 FQGTGA. The CDR3 totals 16 residues. The CDR3 DNA follows: TGTGCCAGCAGCTCCTCAACTAGCGGGAGTGGGGAGACCCAGTACTTC. Residues: CASSSSTSGSGETQYF.

The chain couples TRBV10-3 to TRBJ1-6; 9 bases match TRBD1. After removal of 4 bases from V and 8 bases from J, the junction contained 3 bases not matched to a gene. The CDR3 consists of 14 residues. Germline CDR1 reads ENHRY; CDR2 reads SYGVKD. DNA of the CDR3: TGTGCCATCAGTGGGGGACAGGGCGATTCACCCCTCCACTTT. This translates into CAISGGQGDSPLHF.

The chain links TRBV19 to TRBJ2-3, with D maybe TRBD1 (6 bases). Trimming took off 5 bases at V and 0 bases at J, with 12 bases between the two ends. The CDR3 sequence is 15 residues long. Germline values: CDR1 LNHDA, CDR2 SQIVND (reference sequence). CDR3 in DNA: TGTGCCAGTAGTTACAGGGCCGCTAGCACAGATACGCAGTATTTT. Translating gives CASSYRAASTDTQYF.

This clone appeared a single time. The chain uses TRBV3-1 (or the pseudogene TRBV3-2) and TRBJ1-5; the D is unclear. V shed 4 bases and J shed 0 bases, with 10 bases lying between them. Germline loops: CDR1 LGHDT, CDR2 YNNKEL (reference sequence). This CDR3 is built from 15 residues. The CDR3 DNA reads TGTGCCAGCAGCCCGTGGGCGGGTAGCAATCAGCCCCAGCATTTT. Protein product: CASSPWAGSNQPQHF.

This sequence joins TRBV7-3 and TRBJ2-1; D is possibly TRBD2 (7 bases). Trimming removed 1 base from V and 9 bases from J, with 16 bases in between. The CDR3 runs 15 residues. Germline V lookup: CDR1 SGHTA, CDR2 FQGTGA. The CDR3 protein is CASSLNREGGGEQFF. The CDR3 coding sequence is TGTGCCAGCAGCTTAAACAGGGAGGGCGGTGGTGAGCAGTTCTTC.

This chain joins TRBV5-1 and TRBJ2-7; 10 bases are shared with TRBD1. The CDR3 length is 15 residues. Looked up from germline, CDR1 is SGHRS and CDR2 is YFSETQ. The junction had 7 bases not matched to a gene; V was cut back by 1 base and J by 6 bases. The CDR3 coding sequence is TGCGCCAGCAGCTTGCCGGGACAGGGGTTCGGCGAGCAGTACTTC. Translated, it gives CASSLPGQGFGEQYF.

Details on this clone: The sample holds other DNA sequences that translate to the same CDR3. The gene calls are TRBV5-4 and TRBJ2-1; possibly TRBD2 for D (6 bases). Trimming removed 4 bases from V and 2 bases from J, with 13 bases in between. CDR1 and CDR2 (germline): SGHNT, YYREEE (reference sequence). The CDR3 is 15 amino acids. The CDR3 bases are TGTGCCAGCAGCCGCGGGACCGAGGCCTACAATGAGCAGTTCTTC. As protein: CASSRGTEAYNEQFF. Full variable domain (rest looked up from reference TRBV5-4 and TRBJ2-1): ETGVTQSPTHLIKTRGQQVTLRCSSQSGHNTVSWYQQALGQGPQFIFQYYREEENGRGNFPPRFSGLQFPNYSSELNVNALELDDSALYLCASSRGTEAYNEQFFGPGTRLTVL.

V is TRBV3-1 (or the pseudogene TRBV3-2) and J is TRBJ1-6, with 7 positions matching TRBD1. CDR3 length: 16 amino acids. The J segment lost 7 bases and the V segment lost 2 bases, leaving 8 bases of the junction unmatched. Germline CDR1 LGHDT, CDR2 YNNKEL (reference sequence). As DNA, the CDR3 is TGTGCCAGCAGCCAAAAAGGGACAGCCAAAAATTCACCCCTCCACTTT. Translated: CASSQKGTAKNSPLHF.

This clone was found many times. Here the CDR3 reads CASSSVQVNNSPLHF. CDR3 nucleotide sequence: TGTGCCAGCAGTTCTGTCCAGGTGAATAATTCACCCCTCCACTTT. The chain employs TRBV27 and TRBJ1-6, with no clear D. V was trimmed by 4 bases and J by 5 bases, leaving 12 bases between them. This CDR3 is 15 amino acids long. Germline loops: CDR1 MNHEY, CDR2 SMNVEV (reference sequence).

This sequence joins TRBV19 and TRBJ1-5, with 8 bases fitting TRBD1. The germline gives CDR1 LNHDA, CDR2 SQIVND (reference sequence). V was pared by 7 bases and J by 2 bases, with 7 bases of the junction left unmatched. The CDR3 has 15 residues. The CDR3 nucleotides are TGTGCCAGTATTGACAGGGGTAAAGGCAATCAGCCCCAGCATTTT. Translation: CASIDRGKGNQPQHF.